This TCR beta chain is drawn from a study of tumor-infiltrating lymphocytes in localized non-small cell lung cancer. Profiling relied on immunoSEQ multiplex PCR, and the TCRdb table lists in-frame clones only, not all of them. The data hold fewer than 25,000 clones, with around 75% observed a single time. The V and J ends lost 0 bases and 8 bases, in that order; junction bases with no gene match: 6. The CDR3 contains 16 residues. Per germline, CDR1 SGHVS and CDR2 FQNEAQ. Regarding this clone: The antigen is not known.

Study conclusions and caveats: No link was found between tumor T-cell fraction and recurrence-free survival. TCR sequencing covered a subset of patients with enough tissue. Higher tumor T cell infiltration than in uninvolved lung was supported by TCRbeta sequencing.

This sequence originates from a human donor with non-small cell lung cancer. The sample was lung tumor tissue. V usage is TRBV7-8 and J usage is TRBJ1-6; TRBD1 matches 8 bases. The CDR3 is CASSLAGGQVDSPLHF. In nucleotides, the CDR3 is TGTGCCAGCAGCTTAGCGGGGGGACAGGTGGATTCACCCCTCCACTTT.